This T cell receptor beta chain was found in a study of shared clonotypes between healthy human individuals. As for the study in general: A couple of women and a few men aged 18 to 49 served as donors.

The method was immunoSEQ multiplex PCR; TCRdb's version includes in-frame clones alone and lacks a portion of them. Found here are hundreds of thousands of clones, around four fifths of them singletons; the top ten hold roughly 10%. This clone has a count of ten or more. The ends were cut back, 8 bases at V and 4 bases at J, with 20 bases in the middle. Germline V gene lookup returns CDR1 SGHTA and CDR2 FQGNSA. CDR3 length: 15 residues. Source material: memory CD4+ T cells sorted from blood. Subset indicated: CD45RA-negative fraction. The chain has TRBV7-2 and TRBJ2-5; the D gene is possibly TRBD1 (5 bases). The clonotype comes from a man aged 25 to 40 in good health. The chain's CDR3 is CASWEGAASGETQYF. Written as DNA, the CDR3 is TGTGCCAGCTGGGAAGGGGCCGCAAGTGGAGAGACCCAGTACTTC. The full variable domain, completed using reference TRBV7-2 and TRBJ2-5, is GAGVSQSPSNKVTEKGKDVELRCDPISGHTALYWYRQSLGQGLEFLIYFQGNSAPDKSGLPSDRFSAERTGGSVSTLTIQRTQQEDSAVYLCASWEGAASGETQYFGPGTRLLVL.